These 30 T cell receptor beta chains share one sample of origin, sequenced in a study of a mutant IDH1 vaccine in newly diagnosed glioma. The antigens for these receptors are not known. Measured with immunoSEQ multiplex PCR; TCRdb has only the in-frame clones, and not every one. Of tens of thousands of clones listed, more than 70% were seen once; the top ten hold 1.8%. The time point: week 5, during vaccination. The study gave 300 ug of mutant IDH1 20-mer peptide per vaccine dose, with topical imiquimod. The sequencing used PBMCs, collected from a glioma patient whose treatment included an IDH1 peptide vaccine. The receptors here all came from a woman in her forties with glioma.

The V and J genes are TRBV5-1 and TRBJ2-7; D is possibly TRBD2 (6 bases). In germline, CDR1 is SGHRS, CDR2 YFSETQ. The CDR3 totals 13 residues. With 2 bases removed from V and 0 bases from J, the gap between germline ends came to 6 bases. The CDR3 DNA reads TGCGCCAGCAGCTTCGGGGGCTCCTACGAGCAGTACTTC. It translates to CASSFGGSYEQYF.

V usage is TRBV13 and J usage is TRBJ2-7; 8 nucleotides line up with TRBD2. From germline, CDR1 is PRHDT and CDR2 FYEKMQ (reference sequence). J was trimmed by 0 bases and V by 2 bases; bases with no gene match: 9. This CDR3 has 17 residues. CDR3 DNA sequence: TGTGCCAGCAGCTTAAGGGGTCTAGCGGGCCTCTCCTACGAGCAGTACTTC. It is translated as CASSLRGLAGLSYEQYF.

This clone was detected a few times. The gene calls are TRBV13 and TRBJ1-1; weak D call: TRBD1 (6 bases). The germline V and J ends were trimmed by 3 bases and 3 bases, with 14 bases remaining between them. The CDR3 is 15 residues long. From germline, CDR1 is PRHDT and CDR2 FYEKMQ (reference sequence). The CDR3 DNA reads TGTGCCAGCAGCTTTAGGGGGGCGGGGGACACTGAAGCTTTCTTT. Protein: CASSFRGAGDTEAFF.

The chain couples TRBV9 to TRBJ1-4, with a possible D match to TRBD1 (5 bases). The CDR3 is made up of 14 amino acids. V was trimmed by 0 bases and J by 12 bases, leaving 15 bases between them. Germline CDR1 is SGDLS and CDR2 is YYNGEE. CDR3 in DNA: TGTGCCAGCAGCGTAGTTCCTGGGACCGGAGAACTGTTTTTT. The encoded protein is CASSVVPGTGELFF. Using reference TRBV9 and TRBJ1-4 for the parts outside the CDR3, the full variable domain is DSGVTQTPKHLITATGQRVTLRCSPRSGDLSVYWYQQSLDQGLQFLIQYYNGEERAKGNILERFSAQQFPDLHSELNLSSLELGDSALYFCASSVVPGTGELFFGSGTQLSVL.

A note on this clone: This CDR3 is also generated by other DNA sequences in the sample. V usage is TRBV2 and J usage is TRBJ2-7; D gene ambiguous. V lost 3 bases and J 0 bases, leaving 6 bases between the germline ends. CDR1 SNHLY and CDR2 FYNNEI come from the germline V gene. There are 13 residues in the CDR3. CDR3 protein: CASSEGYSYEQYF. The CDR3 DNA reads as TGTGCCAGCAGTGAGGGGTACTCCTACGAGCAGTACTTC. Full variable domain (outside the CDR3, taken from reference TRBV2 and TRBJ2-7): EPEVTQTPSHQVTQMGQEVILRCVPISNHLYFYWYRQILGQKVEFLVSFYNNEISEKSEIFDDQFSVERPDGSNFTLKIRSTKLEDSAMYFCASSEGYSYEQYFGPGTRLTVT.

V and J are TRBV21-1 and TRBJ2-7; the table's D gene call, TRBD2, was not cross checked with the DNA. TRBV21-1 counts as a pseudogene. The CDR3 has 15 residues. CDR3 nucleotide sequence: TGTGCCAGCAGGGCCCAGGAGGGCAGAACCTACGAGCAGTACTTC. Residues: CASRAQEGRTYEQYF.

V gene TRBV2 combines with J gene TRBJ1-2, with D perhaps matching TRBD1 (6 bases). The CDR3 is made up of 16 amino acids. The V and J ends lost 1 base and 2 bases respectively, with 14 bases between them. Looked up from germline, CDR1 is SNHLY and CDR2 is FYNNEI. The CDR3 region is CASSEGGLRGNYGYTF. The CDR3 DNA follows: TGTGCCAGCAGTGAAGGGGGGCTCAGGGGCAACTATGGCTACACCTTC.

This clone appeared a few times. The chain recombines TRBV5-6 with TRBJ1-1; D is possibly TRBD1 (5 bases). CDR1 and CDR2 from the germline V gene are SGHDT and YYEEEE. Trimming removed 2 bases at V and 1 base at J, with 9 bases between. The CDR3 is made up of 14 amino acids. The CDR3, as DNA: TGTGCCAGCAGCTTTGGGGACGGGAACACTGAAGCTTTCTTT. Translation: CASSFGDGNTEAFF.

The CDR3 protein is CATSSRYGGEQFF. DNA for the CDR3: TGTGCCACCAGCAGTAGATACGGGGGGGAGCAGTTCTTC. The V call is TRBV15, the J call TRBJ2-1; 7 positions agree with TRBD2. The V gene's germline CDR1 is LNHNV and CDR2 YYDKDF (reference sequence). This CDR3 spans 13 amino acids. V trimming: 3 bases; J trimming: 10 bases; junction bases outside the gene matches: 6.

Regarding this clone: This specimen includes other DNA sequences encoding the same CDR3. This chain connects TRBV30 to TRBJ1-3; D is uncertain. The CDR3 runs 17 residues. Looked up from germline, CDR1 is GTSNPN and CDR2 is SVGIG (reference sequence). Trimming cost V 0 bases and J 0 bases, with 15 bases left between them. This CDR3 is CAWSVRFRRDSGNTIYF. The CDR3 DNA follows: TGTGCCTGGAGTGTACGATTCCGGCGGGACTCTGGAAACACCATATATTTT. Drawing the rest from reference TRBV30 and TRBJ1-3, the complete variable domain is SQTIHQWPATLVQPVGSPLSLECTVEGTSNPNLYWYRQAAGRGLQLLFYSVGIGQISSEVPQNLSASRPQDRQFILSSKKLLLSDSGFYLCAWSVRFRRDSGNTIYFGEGSWLTVV.

The chain employs TRBV6-6 and TRBJ1-2; no clear D. The CDR3 runs to 14 residues. CDR1 is MNHNY, CDR2 SVGAGI, per germline (reference sequence). V was pared by 4 bases and J by 6 bases, with 15 bases between. CDR3 amino acids: CASSSRGLSDGYTF. As DNA, the CDR3 is TGTGCCAGCAGTTCAAGAGGTCTCTCCGATGGCTACACCTTC.

The chain joins TRBV13 to TRBJ2-2; possibly TRBD1 or TRBD2 for D (5 bases each). The germline gives CDR1 PRHDT, CDR2 FYEKMQ (reference sequence). V lost 4 bases to trimming and J lost 4 bases, with 13 bases between them. CDR3 length: 15 amino acids. The CDR3: CASSYRDPGTGELFF. DNA of the CDR3: TGTGCCAGCAGCTACCGGGACCCAGGCACCGGGGAGCTGTTTTTT.

The rearrangement uses TRBV15 and TRBJ2-6; D remains ambiguous. The CDR3 is 15 residues long. The germline V gene has CDR1 LNHNV and CDR2 YYDKDF (reference sequence). The V end was cut by 0 bases, the J end by 4 bases, with 7 bases between. CDR3 region: CATSREWVGANVLTF. CDR3 bases: TGTGCCACCAGCAGAGAATGGGTAGGGGCCAACGTCCTGACTTTC.

This clone was counted once. J is TRBJ2-1 and V is TRBV7-2; possibly TRBD1 for D (6 bases). V lost 3 bases and J 0 bases, leaving 9 bases between the germline ends. Germline assignment: CDR1 SGHTA and CDR2 FQGNSA. The CDR3 sequence is 15 residues long. The CDR3 spells CASSLGAGSYNEQFF. CDR3 DNA: TGTGCCAGCAGCTTGGGGGCAGGCTCCTACAATGAGCAGTTCTTC.

The chain uses TRBV6-5 and TRBJ1-2; D call uncertain. V lost 0 bases and J lost 0, with 8 bases in between. This CDR3 has 15 amino acids. Germline V gives CDR1 MNHEY, CDR2 SVGAGI. In nucleotides, the CDR3 is TGTGCCAGCAGTTACTCCCGCGCGCCTAACTATGGCTACACCTTC. Translated: CASSYSRAPNYGYTF.

CDR3 nucleotide sequence: TGTGCCAGCAGCGTAGTGTCATTGAACACTGAAGCTTTCTTT. Its protein is CASSVVSLNTEAFF. This chain uses TRBV9 with TRBJ1-1; D unresolved. From germline, CDR1 is SGDLS and CDR2 YYNGEE. The CDR3 consists of 14 residues. The ends were cut back, 0 bases at V and 0 bases at J, with 6 bases in the middle.

By sample fraction, this clone is medium-sized. The chain links TRBV10-1 to TRBJ1-2, with D perhaps TRBD1 (5 bases). The CDR3 runs 15 residues. The germline CDR1 and CDR2 sequences are WNHNN and SYGVQD (reference sequence). Trimming took 5 bases from V and 8 from J, leaving 21 bases between them. DNA of the CDR3: TGCGCCAGCAGTCCAGGACGGGGGAAACTGGAGGGCTACACCTTC. Protein sequence: CASSPGRGKLEGYTF.

This clone was counted a few times. The V and J genes are TRBV28 and TRBJ2-7; D gene unclear. The CDR3 extends over 14 amino acids. V was shortened by 3 bases and J by 7 bases, with 16 bases between the two germline ends. Germline CDR1 MDHEN, CDR2 SYDVKM. The CDR3 region is CASSFEPFLGEQYF. The CDR3 coding sequence is TGTGCCAGCAGTTTTGAGCCGTTCCTGGGGGAGCAGTACTTC.

The chain recombines TRBV7-8 with TRBJ2-3, with 11 bases matching TRBD2. The length of the CDR3 is 19 residues. Germline lookup yields CDR1 SGHVS and CDR2 FQNEAQ. Unmatched junction bases numbered 16, after V lost 1 base and J lost 7 bases. The CDR3 protein is CASSLDVAGGRREKHTQYF. The CDR3 coding sequence is TGTGCCAGCAGCTTAGATGTAGCGGGGGGGCGCCGTGAAAAACATACGCAGTATTTT.

The chain joins TRBV7-2 to TRBJ1-1; a weak D match, TRBD1 (5 bases). The CDR3 consists of 14 residues. The V and J ends lost 4 bases and 0 bases respectively, with 9 bases between them. The V gene's germline CDR1 is SGHTA and CDR2 FQGNSA. CDR3 nucleotides: TGTGCCAGCAGCTACCGACAGTTGAACACTGAAGCTTTCTTT. As protein: CASSYRQLNTEAFF.

The chain combines TRBV5-4 with TRBJ2-3; D is perhaps TRBD1 (6 bases). Trimming pared 2 bases from V and 5 bases from J, leaving 12 bases between. CDR1 is SGHNT, CDR2 YYREEE, per germline (reference sequence). CDR3 length: 14 amino acids. The CDR3 loop is CASSLQGTGDTQYF. The CDR3 DNA is TGTGCCAGCAGCTTACAGGGAACGGGAGATACGCAGTATTTT.

A note on this clone: At one boundary the junction diverges from the germline segment, which might be a read error. The CDR3 loop reads CASSLEIRGYSEQFF. CDR3 sequence (DNA): TGCGCCAGCAGCTTGGAGATCAGGGGGTACAGTGAGCAGTTCTTC. The V gene is TRBV5-1, the J gene TRBJ2-1; 7 positions agree with TRBD1. Germline V lookup: CDR1 SGHRS, CDR2 YFSETQ. The CDR3 is 15 amino acids.

V is TRBV27 and J is TRBJ1-3; 7 bases are shared with TRBD1. This CDR3 region has 15 residues. CDR1 and CDR2 (germline): MNHEY, SMNVEV (reference sequence). V trimming: 5 bases; J trimming: 0 bases; junction bases outside the gene matches: 4. The CDR3 is CASSVTGVSGNTIYF. The CDR3 region has the DNA TGTGCCAGCAGTGTCACAGGGGTCTCTGGAAACACCATATATTTT.

The rearrangement joins TRBV5-1 to TRBJ1-6; 10 bases line up with TRBD1. The ends lost 4 bases at V and 7 bases at J; junction bases unmatched: 17. This CDR3 comprises 19 residues. The germline gives CDR1 SGHRS, CDR2 YFSETQ. CDR3 loop: CASSPNPSGTGARNSPLHF. CDR3 DNA: TGCGCCAGCAGCCCCAACCCCTCCGGGACAGGGGCAAGGAATTCACCCCTCCACTTT.

The rearrangement joins TRBV18 to TRBJ1-2; D is ambiguous. This CDR3 region has 14 residues. The V end was cut by 6 bases, the J end by 2 bases, with 13 bases between. CDR1 is KGHSH, CDR2 LQKENI, per germline. CDR3 DNA: TGTGCCAGCTCGCCCGAGGGTCCCAACTATGGCTACACCTTC. This sequence encodes CASSPEGPNYGYTF.

The rearrangement links TRBV10-2 to TRBJ2-2; no firm D call. Trimming took 6 bases from V and 9 from J, leaving 8 bases between them. Germline V gives CDR1 WSHSY, CDR2 SAAADI. This CDR3 spans 11 amino acids. Here the CDR3 reads CASRLNRELFF. CDR3 nucleotides: TGCGCCAGCAGACTAAATCGGGAGCTGTTTTTT.

The J gene is TRBJ1-5, the V gene TRBV27, with 8 bases that match TRBD1. The CDR3 is 16 residues long. The J segment lost 4 bases and the V segment lost 2 bases, leaving 7 bases of the junction unmatched. Germline V gives CDR1 MNHEY, CDR2 SMNVEV (reference sequence). The CDR3 region is CASSLEAGGRNQPQHF. Here the CDR3 DNA reads TGTGCCAGCAGTTTAGAGGCAGGGGGCAGGAATCAGCCCCAGCATTTT.

The CDR3 region has the DNA TGTGCCTGGGGAGAGGTGGGGGGCTTGGGGGAGCTGTTTTTT. Its translation: CAWGEVGGLGELFF. The chain uses TRBV30 and TRBJ2-2; D is tentatively TRBD1 or TRBD2 (6 bases each). CDR1 and CDR2 from the germline V gene are GTSNPN and SVGIG (reference sequence). Trimming removed 5 bases at V and 8 bases at J, with 18 bases between. This CDR3 spans 14 amino acids.

The chain combines TRBV2 with TRBJ1-1, with D possibly TRBD1 on 6 matching bases. Trimming removed 8 bases at V and 4 bases at J, with 8 bases between. This CDR3 is 11 amino acids long. Germline V gives CDR1 SNHLY, CDR2 FYNNEI. The CDR3 DNA is TGTGCCAGCCAGGGGCGCACTGAAGCTTTCTTT. It encodes CASQGRTEAFF.

This chain connects TRBV7-2 to TRBJ2-2; 7 nucleotides line up with TRBD1. The CDR3 has 16 residues. CDR1 is SGHTA and CDR2 is FQGNSA in the germline V gene. V dropped 3 bases and J dropped 1; count of bases not matched to a gene: 5. As DNA, the CDR3 is TGTGCCAGCAGCTTCCTGGCAGGGGGGAACACCGGGGAGCTGTTTTTT. Translating it yields CASSFLAGGNTGELFF.